This is a list of T cell receptor beta chains from one sample in a study of cytomegalovirus exposure and HLA in healthy donors. Measured with immunoSEQ multiplex PCR; TCRdb has only the in-frame clones, and not every one. The sample has around 100,000 clones; approximately 80% are singletons. Specimen: PBMCs. These receptors were collected from a woman aged 40 to 50 in good health and CMV-seropositive. Each CDR3 is given with its conserved first and last residue. A D gene is named only where the DNA matches it firmly. Clone size is not always given. Where it is, it says once, few, many or a class for expanded clones.

V gene	clone size	J gene	D gene	CDR3 protein	CDR3 DNA
TRBV9	NA	TRBJ2-2	NA	CASTKQAGELFF	TGTGCCAGCACAAAGCAGGCCGGGGAGCTGTTTTTT
TRBV6-5	NA	TRBJ2-7	NA	CASSPGARHEQYF	TGTGCCAGCTCCCCGGGAGCTCGGCACGAGCAGTACTTC
TRBV28	NA	TRBJ2-7	TRBD2	CASTRMGGSRGEQYF	TGTGCCAGCACCCGAATGGGCGGGAGCCGGGGCGAGCAGTACTTC
TRBV7-3	NA	TRBJ2-2	NA	CASSQLNTGELFF	TGTGCCAGCAGCCAATTGAACACCGGGGAGCTGTTTTTT
TRBV7-9	NA	TRBJ2-7	TRBD2	CASSPLAADYEQYF	TGTGCCAGCAGCCCGCTAGCGGCGGACTACGAGCAGTACTTC
TRBV18	NA	TRBJ1-4	TRBD1	CASSDDRAPVLTNEKLFF	TGTGCCAGCTCAGATGACAGGGCGCCCGTGCTAACTAATGAAAAACTGTTTTTT
TRBV1	NA	TRBJ2-2	NA	CTSSPRRGLAGGPARTGELFF	TGCACCAGCAGCCCCCGGAGAGGACTAGCGGGAGGGCCAGCTCGAACCGGGGAGCTGTTTTTT
TRBV2	few	TRBJ2-7	TRBD1	CASSTGQGFYEQYF	TGTGCCAGCAGTACAGGACAGGGATTCTACGAGCAGTACTTC
TRBV6-6	NA	TRBJ2-7	NA	CASTGQRDYEQYF	TGTGCCAGCACCGGACAGCGAGACTACGAGCAGTACTTC
TRBV19	NA	TRBJ2-1	NA	CASMERAGSYNEQFF	TGTGCCAGTATGGAGCGGGCAGGCTCCTACAATGAGCAGTTCTTC
TRBV6-5	NA	TRBJ2-3	NA	CASSALRGGTDTQYF	TGTGCCAGCAGTGCCCTTAGGGGTGGGACAGATACGCAGTATTTT
TRBV9	NA	TRBJ2-2	TRBD2	CASSELAENTGELFF	TGTGCCAGCAGCGAACTAGCGGAGAACACCGGGGAGCTGTTTTTT
TRBV9	NA	TRBJ2-3	TRBD1	CASSLGQGADTQYF	TGTGCCAGCAGCCTCGGACAGGGTGCAGATACGCAGTATTTT
TRBV5-1	NA	TRBJ2-3	NA	CASSPRTAGDTQYF	TGCGCCAGCAGCCCCAGGACAGCAGGAGATACGCAGTATTTT
TRBV7-2	few	TRBJ2-1	NA	CASSVGRRTYNEQFF	TGTGCCAGCAGCGTGGGGAGGCGGACTTACAATGAGCAGTTCTTC
TRBV28	NA	TRBJ1-4	NA	CASSLEGGLGNEKLFF	TGTGCCAGCAGTTTAGAGGGCGGCTTGGGTAATGAAAAACTGTTTTTT
TRBV6-5	NA	TRBJ2-1	NA	CASSRLGAYNEQFF	TGTGCCAGCAGTAGACTAGGGGCCTACAATGAGCAGTTCTTC
TRBV28	few	TRBJ2-7	NA	CASSQGYEQYF	TGTGCCAGCAGTCAGGGGTACGAGCAGTACTTC
TRBV10-3	NA	TRBJ2-5	TRBD1	CAISDSGQGPQETQYF	TGTGCCATCAGTGATTCTGGACAGGGTCCCCAAGAGACCCAGTACTTC
TRBV6-1	NA	TRBJ1-5	NA	CASSERGWGEPQHF	TGTGCCAGCAGTGAACGCGGGTGGGGAGAGCCCCAGCATTTT
TRBV27	NA	TRBJ2-2	NA	CASSLWREGTGELFF	TGTGCCAGCAGTTTATGGCGGGAAGGCACCGGGGAGCTGTTTTTT
TRBV4-1	NA	TRBJ2-2	TRBD2	CASSQPSGPNTGELFF	TGCGCCAGCAGCCAACCTAGCGGCCCGAACACCGGGGAGCTGTTTTTT
TRBV27	NA	TRBJ1-1	NA	CASSLQGGGTEAFF	TGTGCCAGCAGTTTACAAGGGGGAGGGACTGAAGCTTTCTTT
TRBV5-1	NA	TRBJ2-1	TRBD2	CASSSPAGGDNEQFF	TGCGCCAGCAGCTCGCCAGCGGGAGGGGACAATGAGCAGTTCTTC
TRBV5-1	NA	TRBJ2-7	NA	CASSLVGGTYEQYF	TGCGCCAGCAGCCTTGTGGGCGGGACCTACGAGCAGTACTTC
TRBV30	NA	TRBJ2-7	TRBD1	CAWSVQGGGYEQYF	TGTGCCTGGAGTGTACAAGGGGGCGGCTACGAGCAGTACTTC